This TCR beta chain was sequenced in a study of molecular identifiers for immune sequencing clone quantification (dated by TCRdb to the late 2010s). For the study in its entirety: For a replicate experiment, RNA from 20,000 or 100,000 naive CD8 T cells was divided into five aliquots, and four of the five aliquots were sequenced. This methods study benchmarked molecular-identifier clustering-based TCR repertoire sequencing (MIDCIRS) and TCR RNA copy counting, using CD8 T cells to do so.

Of note for this clonotype: This clone's antigen is unknown. Base qualities are not at hand, and no much larger clone is one base apart.

Preparation of the library involved PCR. The instrument was an Illumina HiSeq 4000. Bulk TCR libraries were generated as previously described, with the TCR primers listed in Table S5 used. The Qiagen AllPrep DNA/RNA kit was used to purify total RNA. Before analysis, reads from multiple sequencing runs of the same library were pooled. In the source study's methods: Reads were retained only if the reads had an exact TCR constant sequence, and the retained reads were trimmed to 150 nt and grouped according to their 12-nt molecular barcodes. Reads in each barcode group were sub-clustered using a 15% Levenshtein threshold, and a quality-weighted consensus sequence was built for each RNA molecule. Non-functional sequences were excluded, and lower-count sequences lying one edit away from another sequence were also excluded. On the basis of fitting two negative binomial distributions, barcode sub-clusters with fewer than 20% of the maximum read count were discarded. TCRdb trimmed the raw reads at Q25, called clones with MiXCR and kept productive beta chains. Every entry covers one CDR3 protein and lists the most common genes and DNA from its rows. TCRdb's processing, not the authors' own work, is the source of the V and J calls. The sample table contains around 470,000 distinct CDR3 sequences; only one count was recorded for around a fifth of them. The leading ten clones occupy under 0.85% of the sample.

Study-wide conclusions, independent of this receptor: When barcode sub-clustering was left out, chimeric consensus sequences inflated TCR diversity, with chimeras reaching as high as 47%. In CMV-specific effector cells, clones with more than 20 RNA copies accounted for over 97% of molecules, whereas in naive cells such clones accounted for under 1%. Spiked-in Jurkat TCR RNA (around 9 copies' worth), which is not part of the donor repertoire, was contained in the naive libraries. Modeling gave approximately 3 recovered TCR RNA copies per cell versus 7.5 to 10 by digital PCR, implying approximately 30% capture efficiency. Highly expanded clone sizes could be underestimated because identical TCR molecules may share a barcode. Spiked-in Jurkat TCR RNA equivalent to a single cell was reported to be detectable even among 850,000 to 1,000,000 naive CD8 T cells.

The CDR3 sequence holds 18 residues, the cysteine and phenylalanine included. The kept DNA is CDR3 alone, 54 bases in frame from the first base. V ends up 2 bases short and J 5 bases short, with an unmatched junction base count of 9. Based on the germline V gene, the CDR1 and CDR2 sequences are LGHNA and YSLEER. Libraries of naive CD8 T cells were generated from about 21,000 to 970,000 sorted cells, with 10%, 30% or 50% of the purified RNA used. Naive CD8 T cells, defined as CD8+CD4-CCR7+CD45RA+, were FACS-sorted into RLT Plus buffer on a BD FACSAria II. Detection sensitivity was tested by spiking Jurkat RNA equal to around 11 TCR copies' worth into samples containing 20,000-1,000,000 naive CD8 T cells. Enrichment of CD8 T cells was done with RosetteSep CD8+ T Cell Enrichment Cocktail plus Ficoll-Paque, and ACK red cell lysis came afterward.

The sequenced sample consisted of naive CD8+ T cells from blood, with Jurkat cell RNA spiked in. Taken with the paper, the label for cell subset or site translates to: FACS-sorted CD8+CD4-CCR7+CD45RA+ naive T cells. This receptor was identified in a human donor in good health. Some libraries in this study had Jurkat cell RNA spiked in. The sequence is built from TRBV4-3 and TRBJ2-2; 12 junctional bases match TRBD2. This receptor carries the CDR3 CASSQFQPTSGRTGELFF. In nucleotide form, the sequence is TGCGCCAGCAGCCAATTCCAACCGACTAGCGGGAGAACCGGGGAGCTGTTTTTT.